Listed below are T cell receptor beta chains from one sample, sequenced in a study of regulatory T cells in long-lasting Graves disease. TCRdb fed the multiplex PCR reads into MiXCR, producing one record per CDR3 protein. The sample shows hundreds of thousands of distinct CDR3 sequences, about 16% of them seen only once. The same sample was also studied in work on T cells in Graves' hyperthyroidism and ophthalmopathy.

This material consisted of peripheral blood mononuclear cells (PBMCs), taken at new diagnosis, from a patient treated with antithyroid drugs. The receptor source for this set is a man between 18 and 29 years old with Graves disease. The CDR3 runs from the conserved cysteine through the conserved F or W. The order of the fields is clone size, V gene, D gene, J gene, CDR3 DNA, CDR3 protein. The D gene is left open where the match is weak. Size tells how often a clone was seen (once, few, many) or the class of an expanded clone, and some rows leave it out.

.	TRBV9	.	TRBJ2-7	TGTGCCAGCAGCTTACAGGGTCTTCCTCCCTACGAGCAGTACTTC	CASSLQGLPPYEQYF
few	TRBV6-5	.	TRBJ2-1	TGTGCCTGCAGTTATAGACGTCGTCGAGGGCATTATGAGCAGTTCTTC	CACSYRRRRGHYEQFF
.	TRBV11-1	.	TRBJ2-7	TGCGCCAGCAGCCGCGGAACGACAGGACTCACTACCTACGAGCAGTACTTC	CASSRGTTGLTTYEQYF
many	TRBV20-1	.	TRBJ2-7	TGCAGTGCTTCGCGTCCCTTAGGGGGGAGTAACGAGCAGTACTTC	CSASRPLGGSNEQYF
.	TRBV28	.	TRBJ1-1	TGTGCCAGCAGTTTGTCGAGAGTTGAAGCTTTCTTT	CASSLSRVEAFF
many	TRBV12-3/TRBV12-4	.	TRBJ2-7	TGTGCCAGCAGTTTAGGAACTCAGACCTACGAGCAGTACTTC	CASSLGTQTYEQYF
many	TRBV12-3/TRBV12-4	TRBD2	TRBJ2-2	TGTGCCAGCAGTACGGTAGCGGGGAGGGCCGGGGAGCTGTTTTTT	CASSTVAGRAGELFF
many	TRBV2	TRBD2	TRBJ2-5	TGTGCCAGCAGCCCGGGACTAGCGGGAGAAGAGACCCAGTACTTC	CASSPGLAGEETQYF
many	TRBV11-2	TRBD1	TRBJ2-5	TGTGCCAGCAGCTATACAGGGGGCAGAGAGACCCAGTACTTC	CASSYTGGRETQYF
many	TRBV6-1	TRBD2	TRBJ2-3	TGTGCCAGCAGTGAAAGTTCTAGAACTAGCGGGACAACCACAGATACGCAGTATTTT	CASSESSRTSGTTTDTQYF
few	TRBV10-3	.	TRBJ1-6	TGTGCCACGACGCTTACCGCGGATTCACCCCTCCACTTT	CATTLTADSPLHF
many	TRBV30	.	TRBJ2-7	TGTGCCTGGAGTGTACGGGGGGACAGCACCTACGAGCAGTACTTC	CAWSVRGDSTYEQYF
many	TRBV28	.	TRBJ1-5	TGTGCCAGCAGTTTATATCGGCAGTCTCAGCCCCAGCATTTT	CASSLYRQSQPQHF
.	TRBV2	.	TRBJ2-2	TGTGCCAGCAGTGATTGGACGGGCGCTGGGGAGCTGTTTTTT	CASSDWTGAGELFF
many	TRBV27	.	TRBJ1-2	TGTGCCAGCAGGCCGACAGACATGACCTATGGCTACACCTTC	CASRPTDMTYGYTF
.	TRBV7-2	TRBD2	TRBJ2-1	TGTGCCAGCAGCCAGGGACTAGCGGGAGTTCCTTACAATGAGCAGTTCTTC	CASSQGLAGVPYNEQFF
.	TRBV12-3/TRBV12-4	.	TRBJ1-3	TGTGCCAGCAGTCTAGCCGGAGGCACCATATATTTT	CASSLAGGTIYF
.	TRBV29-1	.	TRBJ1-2	TGCAGCACGCTCGGGGGGAGAAGTGGCTACACCTTC	CSTLGGRSGYTF
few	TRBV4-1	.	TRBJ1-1	TGCGCCAGCAGCCAAGAAGGACAGATGCCCATGAACACTGAAGCTTTCTTT	CASSQEGQMPMNTEAFF
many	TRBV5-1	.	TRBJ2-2	TGCGCCAGCAACCGAAACACGAACACCGGGGAGCTGTTTTTT	CASNRNTNTGELFF
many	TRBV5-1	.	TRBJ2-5	TGCGCCAGCAGCTTGGACAGGGAAGAGACCCAGTACTTC	CASSLDREETQYF
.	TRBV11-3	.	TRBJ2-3	TGTGCCAGCAGCTTGGGGACGTCAGATACGCAGTATTTT	CASSLGTSDTQYF
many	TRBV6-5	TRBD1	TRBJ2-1	TGTGCCAGCAGTTACTCCACAGGGGGCGCCTCCAATGAGCAGTTCTTC	CASSYSTGGASNEQFF
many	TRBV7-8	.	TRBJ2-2	TGTGCCAGCAGCCTCAGACCGACCGGGGAGCTGTTTTTT	CASSLRPTGELFF
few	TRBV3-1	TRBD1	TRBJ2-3	TGTGCCAGCAGCGCGCGACAGGGGTGGGGCACAGATACGCAGTATTTT	CASSARQGWGTDTQYF
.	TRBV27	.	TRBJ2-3	TGTGCCAGCAGTTTTAGCAGCGTCACAACTAGCACAGATACGCAGTATTTT	CASSFSSVTTSTDTQYF
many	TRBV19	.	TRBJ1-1	TGTGCCAGTAGTGCTCGACACGCCTTGAACACTGAAGCTTTCTTT	CASSARHALNTEAFF
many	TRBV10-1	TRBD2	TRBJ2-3	TGCGCCAGCAGTGATCGGTTAGCGGGAGCCTCAGATACGCAGTATTTT	CASSDRLAGASDTQYF
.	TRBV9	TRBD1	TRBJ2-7	TGTGCCAGCAGCGCACGGGACAGGGGTGAGGACGAGCAGTACTTC	CASSARDRGEDEQYF
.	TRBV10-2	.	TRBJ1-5	TGCGCCAGCAGACAGGGCGCCGCAATCAATCAGCCCCAGCATTTT	CASRQGAAINQPQHF
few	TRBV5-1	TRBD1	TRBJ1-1	TGCGCCAGCAGCAAAGCACAGGGGGCAGGCACTGAAGCTTTCTTT	CASSKAQGAGTEAFF
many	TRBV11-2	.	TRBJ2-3	TGTGCCAGCAGCCCGTCAGGGGTTGCGACAGATACGCAGTATTTT	CASSPSGVATDTQYF
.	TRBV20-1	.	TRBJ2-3	TGCAGTGCTTCCAGCCGGGCGGGGGCGGGAGATACGCAGTATTTT	CSASSRAGAGDTQYF
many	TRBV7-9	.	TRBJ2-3	TGTGCCAGCAGCTTCTCTACCCCGGTGGATACGCAGTATTTT	CASSFSTPVDTQYF
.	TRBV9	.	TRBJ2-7	TGTGCCAGCAACCCAACGGGCACCCCCTACGAGCAGTACTTC	CASNPTGTPYEQYF
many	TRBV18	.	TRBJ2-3	TGTGCCAGCTCACCTGTCCGGTTTACAGATACGCAGTATTTT	CASSPVRFTDTQYF
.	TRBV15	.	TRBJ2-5	TGTGCCACCAGCAGAGATATCTGGGAGGGGGTCGAGACCCAGTACTTC	CATSRDIWEGVETQYF